The clone carrying this TCR beta chain was found a few times. The antigen is not known. Individual cDNA molecules received unique molecular identifiers. TCRdb called the 5' RACE reads again in MiXCR, with one record for every CDR3 protein. The repertoire has tens of thousands of distinct CDR3 sequences, less than 9.5% of them found once; the top ten carry 4% to 5.5%. These data come from a study of early T cells in non-severe SARS-CoV-2 infection. Study in general: Sequencing of unsorted whole blood was done on bulk RNA, leaving chains unpaired. Broader study findings: The study's VDJdb matching favored anti-spike CD8 responses and missed private and CD4 specificities.

Germline V gene lookup returns CDR1 SGHRS and CDR2 YFSETQ. With 0 bases removed from V and 2 bases from J, the gap between germline ends came to 12 bases. CDR3 length equals 15 residues. This clonotype was sampled from an adult who was a healthcare worker with PCR-confirmed SARS-CoV-2 infection or an uninfected control (not recorded which). J is TRBJ2-7 and V is TRBV5-1; D is possibly TRBD2 (5 bases). Sequences were derived from whole blood, sampled at baseline. The DNA for the CDR3 is TGCGCCAGCAGCTTGGAACCGGGAATCACCTACGAGCAGTACTTC. This codes for CASSLEPGITYEQYF.